A single sample gave rise to the 27 T cell receptor beta chains below, sequenced in a study of CD8 T cells in Susac syndrome. Random hexamers primed reverse transcription of about 0.45 to 1 ug RNA. From the immunoSEQ multiplex PCR reads, TCRdb called clonotypes with MiXCR, one entry per CDR3 protein. Here the sample spans 73,000 or so distinct CDR3 sequences, over 85% being singletons. Sequencing used CD8+ T cells from PBMCs. These receptors were collected from a human donor with multiple sclerosis.

The rearrangement uses TRBV7-9 and TRBJ1-1; 8 bases are shared with TRBD1. Germline lookup yields CDR1 SEHNR and CDR2 FQNEAQ (reference sequence). The CDR3 contains 16 residues. The junction had 4 bases not matched to a gene; V was cut back by 0 bases and J by 1 base. The DNA for the CDR3 is TGTGCCAGCAGCTTAGCCCCCGGGACAGGGAACACTGAAGCTTTCTTT. The encoded protein is CASSLAPGTGNTEAFF. The full variable domain, in which reference TRBV7-9 and TRBJ1-1 provide the parts outside the CDR3, is DTGVSQNPRHKITKRGQNVTFRCDPISEHNRLYWYRQTLGQGPEFLTYFQNEAQLEKSRLLSDRFSAERPKGSFSTLEIQRTEQGDSAMYLCASSLAPGTGNTEAFFGQGTRLTVV.

This clonotype has only one observation. This rearrangement joins TRBV29-1 to TRBJ2-2, with TRBD2 identical over 11 bases. This CDR3 comprises 16 residues. The germline CDR1 and CDR2 sequences are SQVTM and ANQGSEA. V shed 1 base and J 4 bases; nucleotides not matched to a gene: 5. The CDR3 sequence is CSVEGLAGGSTGELFF. As DNA, the CDR3 is TGCAGCGTTGAAGGGCTAGCGGGAGGAAGCACCGGGGAGCTGTTTTTT.

V usage is TRBV7-9 and J usage is TRBJ2-7, with D possibly being TRBD1 (5 bases). The germline V gene encodes CDR1 SEHNR and CDR2 FQNEAQ (reference sequence). There are 15 residues in the CDR3. The V end lost 5 bases, the J end lost 4 bases, and 18 bases lay between the germline ends. The CDR3 sequence is CASSPRTWPLYEQYF. CDR3 sequence (DNA): TGTGCCAGCAGCCCCAGGACATGGCCGCTATACGAGCAGTACTTC. Variable domain in full (rest from reference TRBV7-9 and TRBJ2-7): DTGVSQNPRHKITKRGQNVTFRCDPISEHNRLYWYRQTLGQGPEFLTYFQNEAQLEKSRLLSDRFSAERPKGSFSTLEIQRTEQGDSAMYLCASSPRTWPLYEQYFGPGTRLTVT.

The J gene is TRBJ2-7, the V gene TRBV4-1; D is ambiguous. In germline, CDR1 is MGHRA, CDR2 YSYEKL. V lost 1 base and J lost 0, with 10 bases in between. This CDR3 spans 15 amino acids. CDR3 in DNA: TGCGCCAGCAGCCAAGCCCCGGGCAGCTCCTACGAGCAGTACTTC. It yields the protein CASSQAPGSSYEQYF.

The chain links TRBV7-6 to TRBJ2-1, with TRBD2 matching over 8 bases. CDR3 length: 16 amino acids. With V trimmed by 5 bases and J by 5 bases, 11 bases remained unmatched. CDR1 is SGHVS and CDR2 is FNYEAQ in the germline V gene. CDR3 DNA: TGTGCCAGCAGCCCCCGGGAGGGCTATAGAAACAATGAGCAGTTCTTC. Translated, it gives CASSPREGYRNNEQFF.

The J gene is TRBJ2-1, the V gene TRBV4-2; TRBD2 matches at 8 bases. Germline V gene lookup returns CDR1 LGHNA and CDR2 YNFKEQ. With V trimmed by 0 bases and J by 8 bases, 9 bases remained unmatched. This CDR3 is 16 amino acids long. The CDR3 nucleotides read TGTGCCAGCAGCCAAGAAACTGGCGGGAGGTTTGATGAGCAGTTCTTC. It encodes CASSQETGGRFDEQFF.

The rearrangement uses TRBV27 and TRBJ1-2; a possible D gene is TRBD1 (6 bases). Germline V lookup: CDR1 MNHEY, CDR2 SMNVEV (reference sequence). CDR3 length: 17 residues. Trimming removed 0 bases at V and 2 bases at J, with 16 bases between. The CDR3 nucleotides read TGTGCCAGCAGTTTATCTTGGAGCAGGGGCGGGAACTATGGCTACACCTTC. It specifies CASSLSWSRGGNYGYTF.

This chain joins TRBV6-2 or TRBV6-3 and TRBJ1-1, with D perhaps TRBD1 (5 bases). This CDR3 comprises 14 residues. Trimming pared 2 bases from V and 3 bases from J, leaving 10 bases between. Germline V gives CDR1 MNHEY, CDR2 SVGEGT. This CDR3 is CASSYAGPDTEAFF. In nucleotides, the CDR3 is TGTGCCAGCAGTTACGCAGGGCCAGACACTGAAGCTTTCTTT.

CDR3 sequence (DNA): TGTGCCAGCAGCTTTCCTTTAGCGGGAGGGCCAGGAGAGACCCAGTACTTC. Amino acid sequence: CASSFPLAGGPGETQYF. The chain is built from TRBV7-9 and TRBJ2-5; 11 bases fit TRBD2. This CDR3 has 17 amino acids. With 3 bases clipped from V and 4 bases from J, the junction kept 10 bases outside the gene matches. Germline CDR1 is SEHNR and CDR2 is FQNEAQ (reference sequence).

V is TRBV4-3 and J is TRBJ2-7; tentatively, D is TRBD1 or TRBD2 (5 bases each). The CDR3 has 13 residues. V shed 3 bases and J shed 2 bases, with 8 bases lying between them. Germline V gives CDR1 LGHNA, CDR2 YSLEER. The CDR3 coding sequence is TGCGCCAGCAGCCAGCAGGGAGCCTACGAGCAGTACTTC. Translation: CASSQQGAYEQYF.

The CDR3 here is CASSVGQGREKLFF. CDR3 bases: TGTGCCAGCAGCGTAGGACAGGGGAGAGAAAAACTGTTTTTT. The chain uses TRBV9 and TRBJ1-4; 8 bases agree with TRBD1. V was clipped by 0 bases and J by 8 bases; unmatched bases: 3. The CDR3 covers 14 residues. The germline gives CDR1 SGDLS, CDR2 YYNGEE.

The CDR3 sequence is CASSIDPTGSTGELFF. In DNA form, the CDR3 reads TGTGCCAGTAGTATAGACCCCACAGGGAGCACCGGGGAGCTGTTTTTT. The gene calls are TRBV19 and TRBJ2-2; D may be TRBD1 (6 bases). Per germline, CDR1 LNHDA and CDR2 SQIVND (reference sequence). This CDR3 contains 16 residues. V was pared by 0 bases and J by 4 bases, with 12 bases between.

CDR3 loop: CASSIRGGASYNEQFF. CDR3 in DNA: TGTGCCAGCAGCATTCGAGGGGGAGCCTCCTACAATGAGCAGTTCTTC. This chain uses TRBV3-1 with TRBJ2-1, with D possibly matching TRBD1 (6 bases). Germline V gene sequence: CDR1 LGHDT, CDR2 YNNKEL (reference sequence). Trimming cost V 5 bases and J 0 bases, with 14 bases left between them. CDR3 length: 16 amino acids.

This chain links TRBV14 with TRBJ1-1; 9 bases map to TRBD1. Germline V lookup: CDR1 SGHDN, CDR2 FVKESK. V gave up 3 bases and J gave up 0 bases; unmatched junction bases: 5. CDR3 length: 16 residues. The CDR3 DNA is TGTGCCAGCAGCCAGGACAGGGGCTCCATGAACACTGAAGCTTTCTTT. Translating gives CASSQDRGSMNTEAFF.

The V and J genes are TRBV5-8 and TRBJ1-5; no firm D call. Per the germline V gene, CDR1 is SGHTS and CDR2 is YDEGEE. The V end was cut by 0 bases, the J end by 3 bases, with 7 bases between. The CDR3 length is 14 residues. As DNA, the CDR3 is TGTGCCAGCAGCTTGGGGGAGCTCAATCAGCCCCAGCATTTT. Translated: CASSLGELNQPQHF.

DNA of the CDR3: TGTGCCATCAGGAAGACAGGATCCGAGGATACGCAGTATTTT. Translating gives CAIRKTGSEDTQYF. This rearrangement joins TRBV10-3 to TRBJ2-3; D possibly corresponds to TRBD1 (6 bases). Between the trimmed V and J ends, which lost 6 bases and 6 bases, there was a span of 16 bases. The CDR3 has 14 amino acids. The germline gives CDR1 ENHRY, CDR2 SYGVKD.

The rearrangement links TRBV20-1 to TRBJ2-7; the match to TRBD2 covers 8 bases. J was trimmed by 0 bases and V by 0 bases; bases with no gene match: 10. This CDR3 is built from 17 residues. The germline gives CDR1 DFQATT, CDR2 SNEGSKA (reference sequence). The CDR3 nucleotides read TGCAGTGCTAGAGATTGGATTAGCGGGACTACCTCCTACGAGCAGTACTTC. This sequence encodes CSARDWISGTTSYEQYF.

In this sample, this clonotype turned up a few times. The chain couples TRBV12-3 or TRBV12-4 to TRBJ1-1; no firm D call. With 1 base removed from V and 0 bases from J, the gap between germline ends came to 6 bases. CDR3 size: 14 residues. The CDR3 DNA is TGTGCCAGCAGTTTAGGTACGGTGAACACTGAAGCTTTCTTT. Encoded protein: CASSLGTVNTEAFF.

This clonotype was seen just once. The genes are TRBV7-9 and TRBJ1-1; D is uncertain. Per the germline V gene, CDR1 is SEHNR and CDR2 is FQNEAQ (reference sequence). Trimming removed 0 bases at V and 1 base at J, with 9 bases between. This CDR3 region has 15 residues. Here the CDR3 DNA reads TGTGCCAGCAGCTTAGCGCGGCAGGAGAACACTGAAGCTTTCTTT. Translated: CASSLARQENTEAFF.

This chain uses TRBV4-3 with TRBJ2-7, with 9 bases identical to TRBD1. V was pared by 3 bases and J by 7 bases, with 7 bases of the junction left unmatched. Germline values: CDR1 LGHNA, CDR2 YSLEER. The CDR3 spans 14 residues. The CDR3 DNA reads TGCGCCAGCAGCCAGGGACAGGGTAGCGGGGAGCAGTACTTC. This codes for CASSQGQGSGEQYF.

This chain joins TRBV19 and TRBJ2-7; 8 nucleotides align to TRBD1. CDR3 size: 13 residues. Germline values: CDR1 LNHDA, CDR2 SQIVND (reference sequence). J lost 5 bases, V lost 6 bases, and 6 bases had no gene match. The CDR3 here is CASSRTGYDEQYF. The CDR3 region has the DNA TGTGCCAGTAGCCGGACAGGGTATGACGAGCAGTACTTC.

V gene TRBV3-1 combines with J gene TRBJ1-4; D unresolved. V gave up 5 bases and J gave up 6 bases, with 16 bases separating them. Germline assignment: CDR1 LGHDT and CDR2 YNNKEL (reference sequence). The CDR3 runs 15 residues. This CDR3 reads CASSLDGRYDEKLFF. CDR3 coding DNA: TGTGCCAGCAGCTTAGACGGCCGGTACGATGAAAAACTGTTTTTT.

The CDR3, as DNA: TGTGCCAGCAGCGCCGGGACAGCTCATGGCTACACCTTC. It yields the protein CASSAGTAHGYTF. J is TRBJ1-2 and V is TRBV7-9, with TRBD1 matching 7 bases. V shed 5 bases and J 6 bases; nucleotides not matched to a gene: 6. CDR3 length: 13 residues. Germline CDR1 SEHNR, CDR2 FQNEAQ (reference sequence).

V usage is TRBV20-1 and J usage is TRBJ2-3, with D hard to call. This CDR3 contains 14 residues. Germline assignment: CDR1 DFQATT and CDR2 SNEGSKA (reference sequence). Deletions cut 0 bases from V and 7 bases from J, with 14 bases between. The CDR3 coding sequence is TGCAGTGCTAGAGACCCGACCCAGAGAAATACGCAGTATTTT. This gives the protein CSARDPTQRNTQYF.

The chain has TRBV7-9 and TRBJ1-1; weak D call: TRBD1 (5 bases). The CDR3 runs to 16 residues. Germline CDR1 SEHNR, CDR2 FQNEAQ (reference sequence). Deletions cut 2 bases from V and 1 base from J, with 14 bases between. The chain's CDR3 is CASSLPPLGTNTEAFF. The CDR3 bases are TGTGCCAGCAGCTTACCTCCTTTAGGGACGAACACTGAAGCTTTCTTT.

The chain recombines TRBV20-1 with TRBJ2-5, with a possible D match to TRBD1 (7 bases). CDR3 length: 15 residues. Deletions cut 6 bases from V and 3 bases from J, with 20 bases between. From germline, CDR1 is DFQATT and CDR2 SNEGSKA (reference sequence). The CDR3 region is CSADSRAGGKETQYF. The CDR3 coding sequence is TGCAGTGCCGACTCCCGAGCAGGGGGGAAAGAGACCCAGTACTTC.

This chain connects TRBV5-4 to TRBJ1-1, with D possibly TRBD1 on 5 matching bases. The CDR3 loop spans 15 amino acids. Germline V gene data show CDR1 as SGHNT and CDR2 as YYREEE (reference sequence). With 5 bases removed from V and 1 base from J, the gap between germline ends came to 15 bases. The chain's CDR3 is CASRDQGSPNTEAFF. In DNA form, the CDR3 reads TGTGCCAGCAGGGATCAGGGCAGCCCGAACACTGAAGCTTTCTTT. The variable domain in full, with the rest retrieved from reference TRBV5-4 and TRBJ1-1, is ETGVTQSPTHLIKTRGQQVTLRCSSQSGHNTVSWYQQALGQGPQFIFQYYREEENGRGNFPPRFSGLQFPNYSSELNVNALELDDSALYLCASRDQGSPNTEAFFGQGTRLTVV.